What follows are 18 T cell receptor beta chains derived from one specimen sequenced in a study of cytomegalovirus exposure and HLA in healthy donors. Researchers ran the PCR with 60 Vbeta and 13 Jbeta primers. The assay was immunoSEQ multiplex PCR, and TCRdb's table has in-frame clones only and misses some. The sample includes roughly 120,000 clones, roughly 62% of them seen just once. The sample consisted of PBMCs. These receptor sequences come from a man aged 25-45 years in good health and CMV-seropositive.

The sample holds a few counts of this clone. The chain couples TRBV5-1 to TRBJ1-1; D not resolved. The CDR3 loop spans 13 amino acids. V gave up 1 base and J gave up 11 bases, with 15 bases separating them. Germline V gene sequence: CDR1 SGHRS, CDR2 YFSETQ. The CDR3 DNA sequence: TGCGCCAGCAGCTTGTCGGGAAGGGAATGGGCTTTCTTT. Residues: CASSLSGREWAFF.

The rearrangement links TRBV9 to TRBJ2-2, with a tentative D call TRBD2 (6 bases). Trimming took 2 bases from V and 0 from J, leaving 11 bases between them. Per the germline V gene, CDR1 is SGDLS and CDR2 is YYNGEE. The length of the CDR3 is 16 residues. The CDR3 spells CASSVLSGPNTGELFF. The CDR3 nucleotides are TGTGCCAGCAGCGTCTTAAGCGGGCCGAACACCGGGGAGCTGTTTTTT.

The chain links TRBV2 to TRBJ2-5; TRBD2 aligns across 8 bases. CDR3 size: 14 residues. The germline V gene encodes CDR1 SNHLY and CDR2 FYNNEI. V lost 4 bases to trimming and J lost 1 base; unmatched junction nucleotides: 2. Written as DNA, the CDR3 is TGTGCCAGCAGTGGTAGCGGGACCCAAGAGACCCAGTACTTC. It encodes CASSGSGTQETQYF.

This sequence joins TRBV4-2 and TRBJ2-5; 9 bases match TRBD2. CDR3 length: 15 residues. CDR1 is LGHNA, CDR2 YNFKEQ, per germline. With V trimmed by 0 bases and J by 11 bases, 10 bases remained unmatched. The CDR3 bases are TGTGCCAGCAGCCAAGAGGTAGCGGGAGAGGGTGAGCAGTACTTC. Protein product: CASSQEVAGEGEQYF.

This clone was picked up many times. This chain links TRBV27 with TRBJ1-2; tentative D call: TRBD1 (5 bases). This CDR3 contains 13 residues. The V gene's germline CDR1 is MNHEY and CDR2 SMNVEV (reference sequence). V lost 6 bases and J lost 7, with 15 bases in between. The CDR3 region is CASRLTGLGGYTF. The CDR3 region has the DNA TGTGCCAGCAGACTTACAGGTTTGGGTGGCTACACCTTC.

This clone has just one count. CDR3 nucleotides: TGCGCCAGCGCCTGGGGGGGGAACTCCTACGAGCAGTACTTC. This codes for CASAWGGNSYEQYF. The rearrangement links TRBV5-1 to TRBJ2-7; 7 bases are a match to TRBD2. Trimming at V came to 7 bases and at J to 0 bases, leaving 7 bases not matched to a gene. Germline CDR1 reads SGHRS; CDR2 reads YFSETQ. The CDR3 loop spans 14 amino acids.

V gene TRBV28 combines with J gene TRBJ2-7; 8 positions match TRBD1. V was clipped by 6 bases and J by 2 bases; unmatched bases: 9. Germline V lookup: CDR1 MDHEN, CDR2 SYDVKM. CDR3 length equals 15 residues. CDR3 in amino acids: CASSIPGQETYEQYF. The CDR3 DNA is TGTGCCAGCAGCATTCCGGGACAGGAGACCTACGAGCAGTACTTC.

This clone was picked up a small number of times. The genes are TRBV6-6 and TRBJ2-2; 11 bases line up with TRBD1. Losses at the gene ends were 8 bases for V and 13 bases for J; bases not matched to a gene: 12. In germline, CDR1 is MNHNY, CDR2 SVGAGI (reference sequence). The CDR3 has 14 amino acids. The chain's CDR3 is CASVWTGGGNALFF. The CDR3 DNA is TGTGCCAGCGTCTGGACAGGGGGCGGGAACGCGCTGTTTTTT.

The table lists this clone with a few counts. The V gene is TRBV5-1, the J gene TRBJ1-2, with 9 bases that match TRBD1. Per the germline V gene, CDR1 is SGHRS and CDR2 is YFSETQ. CDR3 length: 16 amino acids. V lost 5 bases, J lost 3 bases, and 11 bases stayed unmatched. DNA of the CDR3: TGCGCCAGCAGGGCCGGGACAGGGAATGGGGACTATGGCTACACCTTC. Translating it yields CASRAGTGNGDYGYTF. Complete variable domain (other parts from reference TRBV5-1 and TRBJ1-2): KAGVTQTPRYLIKTRGQQVTLSCSPISGHRSVSWYQQTPGQGLQFLFEYFSETQRNKGNFPGRFSGRQFSNSRSEMNVSTLELGDSALYLCASRAGTGNGDYGYTFGSGTRLTVV.

This rearrangement joins TRBV28 to TRBJ2-3; 7 positions match TRBD2. CDR3 size: 13 residues. V shed 6 bases, J shed 7 bases, and the junction held 7 bases outside the gene matches. The germline gives CDR1 MDHEN, CDR2 SYDVKM. CDR3 protein: CASRTAGINTQYF. In DNA, the CDR3 is TGTGCCAGCAGAACAGCGGGAATCAATACGCAGTATTTT. Together with reference TRBV28 and TRBJ2-3, the CDR3 gives the full variable domain: DVKVTQSSRYLVKRTGEKVFLECVQDMDHENMFWYRQDPGLGLRLIYFSYDVKMKEKGDIPEGYSVSREKKERFSLILESASTNQTSMYLCASRTAGINTQYFGPGTRLTVL.

Concerning this clone itself: Relative to the germline gene, one junction end is altered; a read error may explain this. The V gene is TRBV7-7, the J gene TRBJ2-3; possible D gene TRBD2, 6 bases. The CDR3 totals 14 residues. In germline, CDR1 is SSHAT, CDR2 FNYEAQ (reference sequence). CDR3 sequence (DNA): TGTGCTAGCAGCTTAGGCGGGGTAGGAGATACGCAGTATTTT. Translation gives CASSLGGVGDTQYF.

This clone was counted a few times. The J gene is TRBJ2-7, the V gene TRBV6-6; D may be TRBD2 (6 bases). V was pared by 6 bases and J by 0 bases, with 18 bases between. CDR3 length: 16 residues. Germline loops: CDR1 MNHNY, CDR2 SVGAGI (reference sequence). In DNA, the CDR3 is TGTGCCAGCAGGCTCCCCCAGGGCGGGGACTCCTACGAGCAGTACTTC. Amino acid sequence: CASRLPQGGDSYEQYF.

This rearrangement joins TRBV5-6 to TRBJ1-6; 9 nucleotides line up with TRBD1. J lost 7 bases, V lost 4 bases, and 12 bases had no gene match. Germline V gene data show CDR1 as SGHDT and CDR2 as YYEEEE. The CDR3 runs to 17 residues. Here the CDR3 reads CASSTDASGTGNSPLHF. As DNA, the CDR3 is TGTGCCAGCAGCACCGACGCCTCCGGGACAGGGAATTCACCCCTCCACTTT.

The chain joins TRBV4-2 to TRBJ2-3; 15 nucleotides agree with TRBD2. The CDR3 runs 18 residues. From germline, CDR1 is LGHNA and CDR2 YNFKEQ. Trimming removed 2 bases from V and 11 bases from J; junction bases left unmatched: 14. CDR3: CASSQQGTSGRQGRGQYF. DNA for the CDR3: TGTGCCAGCAGCCAACAAGGGACTAGCGGGAGGCAGGGGAGAGGGCAGTATTTT.

This clone was picked up a small number of times. The chain has TRBV6-4 and TRBJ2-3, with TRBD2 matching over 8 bases. The CDR3 consists of 14 residues. Trimming cost V 10 bases and J 0 bases; bases outside gene matches: 6. Germline CDR1 reads MRHNA; CDR2 reads SNTAGT. The CDR3 sequence: CATKTSGSTDTQYF. CDR3 nucleotides: TGTGCCACGAAAACTAGCGGTAGCACAGATACGCAGTATTTT.

This clone was counted once. The CDR3 region is CASKVETGENYGYTF. For the CDR3, the DNA is TGTGCCAGCAAAGTTGAGACAGGGGAAAACTATGGCTACACCTTC. The chain is built from TRBV2 and TRBJ1-2, with 8 bases aligning to TRBD1. Germline loops: CDR1 SNHLY, CDR2 FYNNEI. J lost 2 bases, V lost 7 bases, and 9 bases had no gene match. This CDR3 has 15 amino acids.

This clone was seen only once. This sequence joins TRBV5-1 and TRBJ2-3; tentative D call: TRBD2 (5 bases). CDR1 and CDR2 (germline): SGHRS, YFSETQ. The CDR3 is 14 amino acids. The V gene lost 7 bases and the J gene lost 4 bases, with 16 bases spanning the gap. The CDR3 loop is CASFRGLGADTQYF. The CDR3 region has the DNA TGCGCCAGCTTCCGAGGGTTAGGTGCAGATACGCAGTATTTT.

This clone appeared a few times. In DNA form, the CDR3 reads TGTGCCAGCAGCGTCGGGACTAGCGGCAGAAATGAGCAGTTCTTC. Encoded protein: CASSVGTSGRNEQFF. This chain joins TRBV5-4 and TRBJ2-1; 11 bases line up with TRBD2. The J segment lost 7 bases and the V segment lost 4 bases, leaving 7 bases of the junction unmatched. Germline CDR1 and CDR2: SGHNT and YYREEE (reference sequence). The CDR3 covers 15 residues.